The present T cell receptor (beta chain) was sequenced within a study of T-cell reconstitution after alpha-beta-depleted transplantation in children. Study-level points and caveats: T-cell counts and diversity at one year post-transplant came mainly from newly produced T cells. Expanded graft clones numbering several hundred reportedly gave rise to alpha-beta T cells about two months after transplant. Surviving recipient cells, namely T cells and thymic progenitors, were the source of high day-60 TCRbeta diversity in some patients.

CDR1 and CDR2 from the germline V gene are SGHRS and YFSETQ. The CDR3 has 13 amino acids. V lost 3 bases to trimming and J lost 5 bases, with 10 bases between them. Unique molecular identifiers were incorporated when the TCRbeta library was constructed. TCRdb analysed the PCR reads with MiXCR anew, one entry per CDR3 protein. The sample lists 550,000 to 800,000 distinct CDR3 sequences, 10% to 15% occurring once. This clonotype has just a few counts. Its matching antigen is unknown. The chain combines TRBV5-1 with TRBJ2-3; no clear D. The sequencing here drew on PBMCs, taken before TCRalphabeta/CD19-depleted stem cell transplant. The TCR was taken from a girl aged 2 to 10 with congenital amegakaryocytic thrombocytopenia, due to receive a stem cell transplant. The DNA of the CDR3 is TGCGCCAGCAGCTCCCTACCTCAAGATACGCAGTATTTT. It specifies CASSSLPQDTQYF.